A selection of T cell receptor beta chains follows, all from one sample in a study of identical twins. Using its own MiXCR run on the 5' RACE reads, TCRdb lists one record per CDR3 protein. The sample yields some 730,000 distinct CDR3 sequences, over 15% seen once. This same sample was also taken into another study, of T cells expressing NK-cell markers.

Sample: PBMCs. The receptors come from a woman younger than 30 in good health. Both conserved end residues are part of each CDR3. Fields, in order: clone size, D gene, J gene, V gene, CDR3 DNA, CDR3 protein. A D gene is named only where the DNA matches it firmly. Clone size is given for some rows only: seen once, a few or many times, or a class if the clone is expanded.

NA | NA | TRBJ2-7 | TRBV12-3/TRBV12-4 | TGTGCCAGCAGTTTATCCTCACTAGGTCCCGAGCAGTACTTC | CASSLSSLGPEQYF
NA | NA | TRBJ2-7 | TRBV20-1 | TGCAGTGCCGCACCCCTTAGCGGCTACGAGCAGTACTTC | CSAAPLSGYEQYF
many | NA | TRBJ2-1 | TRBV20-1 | TGCAGTGCTAGAGGCCGGGCGTGGAATGAGCAGTTCTTC | CSARGRAWNEQFF
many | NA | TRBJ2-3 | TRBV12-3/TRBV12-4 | TGTGCCAGCAGTTTACCGGGGACAGATACGCAGTATTTT | CASSLPGTDTQYF
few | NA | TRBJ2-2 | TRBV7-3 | TGTGCCAGCAGCTCCTCAGGGGGGGAGCTGTTTTTT | CASSSSGGELFF
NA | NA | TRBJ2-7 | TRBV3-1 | TGTGCCAGCAGCCAAGAAGCTAGGGCAGGCGAGCAGTACTTC | CASSQEARAGEQYF
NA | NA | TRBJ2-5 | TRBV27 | TGTGCCACTCGGGGACCCCAAGAGACCCAGTACTTC | CATRGPQETQYF
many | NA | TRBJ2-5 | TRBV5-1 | TGTGCCAGCAGCTTGGGTGGGAGGCAAGAGACCCAGTACTTC | CASSLGGRQETQYF
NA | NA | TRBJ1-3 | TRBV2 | TGTGCCAGCAGGTCGGACGGAGGAAACACCATATATTTT | CASRSDGGNTIYF
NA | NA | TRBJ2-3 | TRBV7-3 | TGTGCCAGCAGCCCCCCAGGCGGTGTTAAGAACATCCCCACAGATACGCAGTATTTT | CASSPPGGVKNIPTDTQYF
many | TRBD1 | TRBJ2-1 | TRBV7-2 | TGTGCCAGCAGCTTTACCTCCGGGACAGTCTACAATGAGCAGTTCTTC | CASSFTSGTVYNEQFF
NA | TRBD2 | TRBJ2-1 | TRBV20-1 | TGCAGTGCTACACTAGCGGGGCCTTACAATGAGCAGTTCTTC | CSATLAGPYNEQFF
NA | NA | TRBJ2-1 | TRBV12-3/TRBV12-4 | TGTGCCAGCTCCGACGGAGTGAATGAGCAGTTCTTC | CASSDGVNEQFF
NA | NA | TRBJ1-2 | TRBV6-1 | TGTGCCAGCAGTGAAGAAATAGGGGGTTATGGCTACACCTTC | CASSEEIGGYGYTF
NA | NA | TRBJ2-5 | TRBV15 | TGTGCCACCAGCAGAGATAAGGCGGCTGAGGCGACCCAGTACTTC | CATSRDKAAEATQYF
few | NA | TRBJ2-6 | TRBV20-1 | TGCAGTGCTAGCTCTGGGGGAGTCGGGGCCAACGTCCTGACTTTC | CSASSGGVGANVLTF
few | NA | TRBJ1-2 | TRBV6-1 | TGTGCCAGCACCGCCGGAACAGGGCTGCAAGGCTACACCTTC | CASTAGTGLQGYTF
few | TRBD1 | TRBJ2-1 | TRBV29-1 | TGCAGCTCAGGGGGAGACAGGGAGAATTACAATGAGCAGTTCTTC | CSSGGDRENYNEQFF
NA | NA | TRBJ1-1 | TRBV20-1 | TGCAGTGCTAGTATACCTACTGAAGCTTTCTTT | CSASIPTEAFF
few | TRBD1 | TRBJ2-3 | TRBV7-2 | TGTGCCAGCAGCTTTATGACGGGACAGGGCATCGATACGCAGTATTTT | CASSFMTGQGIDTQYF
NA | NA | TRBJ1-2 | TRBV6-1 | TGTGCCAGCAGCGGGGCTTGGGGGGTAGGCTACACCTTC | CASSGAWGVGYTF
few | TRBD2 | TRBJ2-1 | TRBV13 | TGTGCCAGCAGCTCCCGGACTAGCGGGGGGAACAATGAGCAGTTCTTC | CASSSRTSGGNNEQFF
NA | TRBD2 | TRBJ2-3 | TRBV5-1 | TGCGCCAGCAGCTTGGGAGCAGCGGGAGGGCTAGATACGCAGTATTTT | CASSLGAAGGLDTQYF
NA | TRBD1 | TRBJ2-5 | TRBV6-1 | TGTGCCAGCAGTGAGGGGAAAACAGGGGGCGCGTGGGAGACCCAGTACTTC | CASSEGKTGGAWETQYF
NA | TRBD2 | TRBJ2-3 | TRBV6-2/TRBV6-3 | TGTGCCAGCCGACTAGCGGGAGTAATAGATACGCAGTATTTT | CASRLAGVIDTQYF
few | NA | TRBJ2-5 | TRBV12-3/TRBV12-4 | TGTGCCAGCAGTTTCTCGGGGTTCAGGGAGACCCAGTACTTC | CASSFSGFRETQYF
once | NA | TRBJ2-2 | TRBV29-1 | TGCAGCGTTGAGGGACCGTACACCGGGGAGCTGTTTTTT | CSVEGPYTGELFF
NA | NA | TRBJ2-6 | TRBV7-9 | TGTGCCAGCAGCTTCCGTCTATTTTGGCGCGCCAACGTCCTGACTTTC | CASSFRLFWRANVLTF
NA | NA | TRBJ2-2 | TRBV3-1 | TGTGCCAGCAGCCAAGGTCAGGGAACCGGGGAGCTGTTTTTT | CASSQGQGTGELFF
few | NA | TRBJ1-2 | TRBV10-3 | TGTGCCATCAGTGAGAGAGGAAACTATGGCTACACCTTC | CAISERGNYGYTF
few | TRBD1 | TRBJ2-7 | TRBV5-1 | TGCGCCAGCAGCCTAACCCCGGACAGGGGGCAGCACGAGCAGTACTTC | CASSLTPDRGQHEQYF
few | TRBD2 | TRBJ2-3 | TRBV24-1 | TGTGCCACCAGTGCGACCGGGACTAGGGCAGATACGCAGTATTTT | CATSATGTRADTQYF
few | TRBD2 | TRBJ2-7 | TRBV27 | TGTGCCAGCAGTCCTTACTTAGCGGGAGGGCCGAACGAGCAGTACTTC | CASSPYLAGGPNEQYF
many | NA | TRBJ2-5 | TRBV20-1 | TGCAGTGCTAGAAAACAGGGCGGTGAGACCCAGTACTTC | CSARKQGGETQYF
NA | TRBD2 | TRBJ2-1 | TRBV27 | TGTGCCAGCGGACGGGGCCTAGCGGTCCACAATGAGCAGTTCTTC | CASGRGLAVHNEQFF
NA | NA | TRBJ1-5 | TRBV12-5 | TGTGCTAGTGGTTTGGGGGGAGACCGAGAGGGCAATCAGCCCCAGCATTTT | CASGLGGDREGNQPQHF
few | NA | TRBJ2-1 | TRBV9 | TGTGCCAGCAGCGGGACGGGGGTCACGCAGTTCTTC | CASSGTGVTQFF
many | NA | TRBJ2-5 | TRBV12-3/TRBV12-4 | TGTGCCAGCAGTCTGACAGAGCAGTACTTC | CASSLTEQYF
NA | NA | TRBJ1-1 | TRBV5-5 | TGTGCCAGCAGCACCCTTACAGGGTCGGGCACTGAAGCTTTCTTT | CASSTLTGSGTEAFF
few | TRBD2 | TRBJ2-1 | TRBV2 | TGTGCCATCGGAGGGAGCGCTAGCGGGAAGGGGCAGTTCTTC | CAIGGSASGKGQFF
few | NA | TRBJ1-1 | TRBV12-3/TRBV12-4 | TGTGCCAGCTCCCTGGCAGGGGAAGATTTCTTT | CASSLAGEDFF
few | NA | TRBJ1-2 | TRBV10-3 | TGTGCCATCAGGGGGGACGGCCAAGGGGGCTATGGCTACACCTTC | CAIRGDGQGGYGYTF
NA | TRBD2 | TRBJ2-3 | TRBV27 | TGTGCCAGCAGTTTTTCACTAGCGGGTCTCAGCACAGATACGCAGTATTTT | CASSFSLAGLSTDTQYF
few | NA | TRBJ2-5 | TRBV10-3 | TGTGCCATCAGTGTGGCTGGGGAGACCCAGTACTTC | CAISVAGETQYF
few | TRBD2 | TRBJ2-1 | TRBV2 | TGTGCCAGCAGCGGGGACTACAAAGTCTATGAGCAGTTCTTC | CASSGDYKVYEQFF
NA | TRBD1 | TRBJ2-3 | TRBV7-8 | TGTGCCAGCAGCACCTGGACAGGGCCCGATACGCAGTATTTT | CASSTWTGPDTQYF
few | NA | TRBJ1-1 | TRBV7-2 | TGTGCCAGCAGCTTAGTTTGGTCCACTGAAGCTTTCTTT | CASSLVWSTEAFF
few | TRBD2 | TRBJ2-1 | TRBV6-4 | TGTGCCAGCAGTGAAGCGGGGGAACACAATGAGCAGTTCTTC | CASSEAGEHNEQFF